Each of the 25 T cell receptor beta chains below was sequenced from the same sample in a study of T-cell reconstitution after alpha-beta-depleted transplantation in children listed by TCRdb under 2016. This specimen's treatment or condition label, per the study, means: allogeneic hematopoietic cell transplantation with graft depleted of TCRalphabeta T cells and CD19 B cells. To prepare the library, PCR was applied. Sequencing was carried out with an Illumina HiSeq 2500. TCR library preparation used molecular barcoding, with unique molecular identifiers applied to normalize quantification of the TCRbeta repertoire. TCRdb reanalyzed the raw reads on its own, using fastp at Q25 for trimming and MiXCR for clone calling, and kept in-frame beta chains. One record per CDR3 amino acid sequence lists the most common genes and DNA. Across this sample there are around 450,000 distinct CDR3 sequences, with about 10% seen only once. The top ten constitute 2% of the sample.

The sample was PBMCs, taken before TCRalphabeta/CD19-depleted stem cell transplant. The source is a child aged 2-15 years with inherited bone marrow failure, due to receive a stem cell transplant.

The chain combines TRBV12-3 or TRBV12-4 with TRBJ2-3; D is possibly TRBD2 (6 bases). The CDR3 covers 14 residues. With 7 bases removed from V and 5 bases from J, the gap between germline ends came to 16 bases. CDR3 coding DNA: TGTGCCAGCACCATGGGAACAGCGGGAGATACGCAGTATTTT. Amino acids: CASTMGTAGDTQYF.

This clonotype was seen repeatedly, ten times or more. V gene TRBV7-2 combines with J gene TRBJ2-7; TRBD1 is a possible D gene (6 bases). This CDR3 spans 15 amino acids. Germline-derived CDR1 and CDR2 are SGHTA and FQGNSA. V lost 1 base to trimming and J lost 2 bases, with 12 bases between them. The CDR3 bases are TGTGCCAGCAGCTTAGGTTCTGGACAGACCTACGAGCAGTACTTC. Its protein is CASSLGSGQTYEQYF.

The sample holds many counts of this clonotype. The CDR3 region is CSVVWYTGELFF. The CDR3 coding sequence is TGCAGCGTTGTATGGTACACCGGGGAGCTGTTTTTT. The chain links TRBV29-1 to TRBJ2-2, with D uncertain. Per germline, CDR1 SQVTM and CDR2 ANQGSEA. V was pared by 4 bases and J by 3 bases, with 6 bases between. The CDR3 is 12 amino acids.

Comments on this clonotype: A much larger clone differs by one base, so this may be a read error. CDR3 in amino acids: CASSLGDPVGEVFF. CDR3 in DNA: TGTGCCAGCAGCTTAGGGGACCCGGTGGGGGAAGTTTTCTTT. This chain uses TRBV7-9 with TRBJ1-1; a possible D gene is TRBD1 (5 bases). The germline V gene has CDR1 SEHNR and CDR2 FQNEAQ (reference sequence). The CDR3 extends over 14 amino acids.

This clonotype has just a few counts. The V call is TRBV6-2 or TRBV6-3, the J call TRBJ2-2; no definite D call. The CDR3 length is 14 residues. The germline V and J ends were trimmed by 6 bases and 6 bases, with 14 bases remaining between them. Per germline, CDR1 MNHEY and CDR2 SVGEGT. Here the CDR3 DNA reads TGTGCCAGCAGACCGCTAGGGCTGGCCGGGGAGCTGTTTTTT. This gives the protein CASRPLGLAGELFF.

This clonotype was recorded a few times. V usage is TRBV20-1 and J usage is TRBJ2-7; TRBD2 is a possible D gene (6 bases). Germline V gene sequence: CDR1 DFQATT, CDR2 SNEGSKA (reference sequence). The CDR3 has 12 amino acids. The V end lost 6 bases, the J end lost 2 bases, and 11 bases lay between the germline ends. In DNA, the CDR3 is TGCAGTGCCCCCTGGGGGGCCTACGAGCAGTACTTC. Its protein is CSAPWGAYEQYF.

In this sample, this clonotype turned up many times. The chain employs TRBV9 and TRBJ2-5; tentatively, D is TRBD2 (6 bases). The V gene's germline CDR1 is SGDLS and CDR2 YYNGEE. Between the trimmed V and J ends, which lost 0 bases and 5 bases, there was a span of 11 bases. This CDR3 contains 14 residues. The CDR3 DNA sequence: TGTGCCAGCAGCGTAGCTCCAGCGGGCGAGACCCAGTACTTC. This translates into CASSVAPAGETQYF.

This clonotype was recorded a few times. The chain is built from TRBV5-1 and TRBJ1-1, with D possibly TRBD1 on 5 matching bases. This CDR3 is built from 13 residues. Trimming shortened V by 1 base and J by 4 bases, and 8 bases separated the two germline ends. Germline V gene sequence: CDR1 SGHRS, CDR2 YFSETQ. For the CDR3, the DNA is TGCGCCAGCAGCTTGTGGCAGGGCACTGAAGCTTTCTTT. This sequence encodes CASSLWQGTEAFF.

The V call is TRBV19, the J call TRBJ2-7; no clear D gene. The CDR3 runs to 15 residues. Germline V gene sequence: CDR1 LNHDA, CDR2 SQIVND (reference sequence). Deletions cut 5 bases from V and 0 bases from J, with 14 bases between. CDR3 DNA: TGTGCCAGTAGTCACGGTTCTCACTCCTCCTACGAGCAGTACTTC. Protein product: CASSHGSHSSYEQYF.

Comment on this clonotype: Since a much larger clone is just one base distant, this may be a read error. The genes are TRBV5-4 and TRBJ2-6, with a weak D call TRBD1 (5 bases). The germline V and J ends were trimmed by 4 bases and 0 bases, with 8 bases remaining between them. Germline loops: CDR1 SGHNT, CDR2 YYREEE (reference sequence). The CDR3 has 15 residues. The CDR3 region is CASSAGNSGANVLTF. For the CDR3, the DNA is TGTGCCAGCAGCGCAGGGAACTCTGGGGCCAACGTCCTGACTTTC.

The DNA of the CDR3 is TGCGCCAGCAGCTTGGAGAAGGGGGAGCTGTTTTTT. Its translation is CASSLEKGELFF. This chain joins TRBV5-1 and TRBJ2-2; D not certain. This CDR3 is built from 12 residues. CDR1 is SGHRS, CDR2 YFSETQ, per germline. The V end lost 0 bases, the J end lost 8 bases, and 5 bases lay between the germline ends.

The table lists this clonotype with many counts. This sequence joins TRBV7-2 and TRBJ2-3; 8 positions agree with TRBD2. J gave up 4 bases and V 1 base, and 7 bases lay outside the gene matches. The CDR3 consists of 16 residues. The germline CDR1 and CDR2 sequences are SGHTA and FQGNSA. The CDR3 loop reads CASSLGGSGTADTQYF. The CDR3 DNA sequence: TGTGCCAGCAGCTTAGGGGGTAGCGGGACCGCAGATACGCAGTATTTT.

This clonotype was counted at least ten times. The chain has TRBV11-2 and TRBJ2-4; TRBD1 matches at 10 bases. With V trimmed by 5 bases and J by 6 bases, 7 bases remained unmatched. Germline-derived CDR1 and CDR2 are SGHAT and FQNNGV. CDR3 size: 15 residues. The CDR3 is CASSPETGGRNIQYF. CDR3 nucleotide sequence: TGTGCCAGCAGCCCCGAGACAGGGGGCAGAAACATTCAGTACTTC. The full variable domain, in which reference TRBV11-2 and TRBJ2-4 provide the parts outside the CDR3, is EAGVAQSPRYKIIEKRQSVAFWCNPISGHATLYWYQQILGQGPKLLIQFQNNGVVDDSQLPKDRFSAERLKGVDSTLKIQPAKLEDSAVYLCASSPETGGRNIQYFGAGTRLSVL.

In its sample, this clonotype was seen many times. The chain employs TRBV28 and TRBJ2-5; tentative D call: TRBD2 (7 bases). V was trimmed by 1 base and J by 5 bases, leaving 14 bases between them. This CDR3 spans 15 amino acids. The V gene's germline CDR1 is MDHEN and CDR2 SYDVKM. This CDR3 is CASSLSGEGGETQYF. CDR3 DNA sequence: TGTGCCAGCAGTTTATCAGGGGAGGGGGGCGAGACCCAGTACTTC.

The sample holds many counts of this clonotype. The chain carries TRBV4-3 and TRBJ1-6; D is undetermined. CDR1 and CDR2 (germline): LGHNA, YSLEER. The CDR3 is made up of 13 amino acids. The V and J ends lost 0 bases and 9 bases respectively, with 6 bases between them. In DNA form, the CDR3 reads TGCGCCAGCAGCCAAGAAAAGGGTTCACCCCTCCACTTT. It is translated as CASSQEKGSPLHF.

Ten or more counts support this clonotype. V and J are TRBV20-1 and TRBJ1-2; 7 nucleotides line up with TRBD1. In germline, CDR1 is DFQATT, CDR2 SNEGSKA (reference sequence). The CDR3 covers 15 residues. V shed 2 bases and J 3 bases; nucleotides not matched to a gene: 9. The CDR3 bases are TGCAGTGCTAGACCACGACAGGGCGAGGACTATGGCTACACCTTC. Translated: CSARPRQGEDYGYTF.

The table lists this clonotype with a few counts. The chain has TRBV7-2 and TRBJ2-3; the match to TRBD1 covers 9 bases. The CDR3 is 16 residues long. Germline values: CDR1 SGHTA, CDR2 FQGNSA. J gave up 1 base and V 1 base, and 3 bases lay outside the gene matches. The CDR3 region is CASSLGGQGGTDTQYF. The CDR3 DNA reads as TGTGCCAGCAGCTTAGGGGGACAGGGTGGCACAGATACGCAGTATTTT.

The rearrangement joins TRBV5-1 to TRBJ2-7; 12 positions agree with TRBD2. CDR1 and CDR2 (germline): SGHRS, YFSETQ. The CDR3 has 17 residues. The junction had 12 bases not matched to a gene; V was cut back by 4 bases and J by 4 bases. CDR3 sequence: CASSTVGLAGGGYEQYF. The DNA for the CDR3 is TGCGCCAGCAGCACGGTGGGCCTAGCGGGAGGGGGGTACGAGCAGTACTTC.

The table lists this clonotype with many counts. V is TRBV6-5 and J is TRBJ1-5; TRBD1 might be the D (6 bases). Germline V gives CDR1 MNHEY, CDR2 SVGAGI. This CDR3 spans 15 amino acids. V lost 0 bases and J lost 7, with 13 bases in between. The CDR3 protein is CASSYSKGGRQPQHF. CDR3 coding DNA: TGTGCCAGCAGTTACTCGAAAGGGGGTAGACAGCCCCAGCATTTT.

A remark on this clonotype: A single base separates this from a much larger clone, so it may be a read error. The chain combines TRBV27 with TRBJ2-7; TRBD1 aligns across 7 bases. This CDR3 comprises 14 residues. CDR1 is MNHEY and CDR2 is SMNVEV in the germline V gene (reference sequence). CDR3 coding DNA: TGTGCCAGCAGTACCGGACAGGAGAACTACGACCAGTACTTC. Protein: CASSTGQENYDQYF.

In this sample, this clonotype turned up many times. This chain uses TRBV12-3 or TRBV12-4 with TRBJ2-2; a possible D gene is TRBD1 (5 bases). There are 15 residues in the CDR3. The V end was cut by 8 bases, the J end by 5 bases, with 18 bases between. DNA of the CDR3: TGTGCCAGCCGCCAACAGGACATCGGGACCGGGGAGCTGTTTTTT. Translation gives CASRQQDIGTGELFF.

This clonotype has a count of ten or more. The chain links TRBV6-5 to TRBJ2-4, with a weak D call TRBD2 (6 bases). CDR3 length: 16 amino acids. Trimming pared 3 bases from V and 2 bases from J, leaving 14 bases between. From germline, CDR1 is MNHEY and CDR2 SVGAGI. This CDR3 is CASSYRRGNTKNIQYF. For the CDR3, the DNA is TGTGCCAGCAGTTATCGGCGCGGGAATACCAAAAACATTCAGTACTTC.

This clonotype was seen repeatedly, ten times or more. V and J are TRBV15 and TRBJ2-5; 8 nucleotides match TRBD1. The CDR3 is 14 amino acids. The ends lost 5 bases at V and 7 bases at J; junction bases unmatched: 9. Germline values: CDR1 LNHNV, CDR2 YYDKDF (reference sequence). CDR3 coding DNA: TGTGCCACCAGCGTGAAAAGACAGGGGTTGACCCAGTACTTC. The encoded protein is CATSVKRQGLTQYF.

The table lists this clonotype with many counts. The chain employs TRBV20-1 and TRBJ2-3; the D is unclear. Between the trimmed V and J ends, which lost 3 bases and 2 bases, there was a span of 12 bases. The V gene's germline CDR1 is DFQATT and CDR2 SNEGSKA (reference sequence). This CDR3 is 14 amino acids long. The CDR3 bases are TGCAGTGCTAGCGTGTCGTCTTACACAGATACGCAGTATTTT. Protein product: CSASVSSYTDTQYF.

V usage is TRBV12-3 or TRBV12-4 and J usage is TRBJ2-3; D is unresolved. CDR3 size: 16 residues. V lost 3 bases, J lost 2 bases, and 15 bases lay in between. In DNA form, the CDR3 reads TGTGCCAGCAGTTTGGGGTTTTCCTCTATCACAGATACGCAGTATTTT. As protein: CASSLGFSSITDTQYF.